The 10 T cell receptor beta chains below were found in one sample sequenced in a study of blood T cell repertoires in COVID-19. The data were produced by immunoSEQ multiplex PCR, yet TCRdb's version contains in-frame clones alone and is incomplete. The sample consists of fewer than 400,000 clones, roughly 91% of them appearing once. Sequenced: peripheral blood. The receptors come from a woman aged 25 to 39 with COVID-19, enrolled during active disease.

The V call is TRBV25-1, the J call TRBJ2-1; D is unclear. Germline V gene sequence: CDR1 MGHDK, CDR2 SYGVNS. The V end lost 5 bases, the J end lost 3 bases, and 5 bases lay between the germline ends. The CDR3 has 12 residues. CDR3 sequence (DNA): TGTGCCAGCAGTCCTAACTACAATGAGCAGTTCTTC. It specifies CASSPNYNEQFF.

The gene calls are TRBV3-1 (or the pseudogene TRBV3-2) and TRBJ2-3; TRBD2 matches 9 bases. Trimming cost V 3 bases and J 6 bases; bases outside gene matches: 4. The CDR3 consists of 14 residues. Germline V gene data show CDR1 as LGHDT and CDR2 as YNNKEL (reference sequence). CDR3 nucleotides: TGTGCCAGCAGCCACTTTCTAGCGGGGGATACGCAGTATTTT. Translated: CASSHFLAGDTQYF.

The J gene is TRBJ1-6, the V gene TRBV27, with D hard to call. Trimming cost V 8 bases and J 0 bases, with 5 bases left between them. The CDR3 has 13 amino acids. CDR1 is MNHEY and CDR2 is SMNVEV in the germline V gene (reference sequence). CDR3 sequence: CASGSSYNSPLHF. CDR3 in DNA: TGTGCCAGCGGCAGCTCCTATAATTCACCCCTCCACTTT.

The rearrangement links TRBV6-5 to TRBJ1-3; D unclear. The CDR3 is made up of 13 amino acids. The V gene's germline CDR1 is MNHEY and CDR2 SVGAGI. The V end was cut by 6 bases, the J end by 5 bases, with 11 bases between. The CDR3 is CASRPSGRNTIYF. Written as DNA, the CDR3 is TGTGCCAGCAGGCCCTCTGGCAGAAACACCATATATTTT.

This clone was picked up a small number of times. The chain is built from TRBV7-9 and TRBJ1-5; unclear D gene. V was clipped by 5 bases and J by 4 bases, with 9 bases between them. The CDR3 is 13 residues long. Germline CDR1 reads SEHNR; CDR2 reads FQNEAQ (reference sequence). In nucleotides, the CDR3 is TGTGCCAGCAGCCCAACGGGAAATCAGCCCCAGCATTTT. The encoded protein is CASSPTGNQPQHF.

The gene calls are TRBV6-6 and TRBJ2-1; 7 nucleotides match TRBD2. V trimming: 2 bases; J trimming: 8 bases; junction bases outside the gene matches: 0. The CDR3 loop spans 12 amino acids. Germline V gives CDR1 MNHNY, CDR2 SVGAGI (reference sequence). The CDR3 reads CASSYAGDEQFF. CDR3 sequence (DNA): TGTGCCAGCAGTTACGCGGGAGATGAGCAGTTCTTC.

This chain links TRBV5-5 with TRBJ2-7, with 7 bases aligning to TRBD2. V was pared by 5 bases and J by 5 bases, with 13 bases of the junction left unmatched. Germline lookup yields CDR1 SGHKS and CDR2 YYEKEE (reference sequence). The CDR3 extends over 15 amino acids. CDR3 region: CASRGGEQPTHEQYV. The CDR3 DNA is TGTGCCAGCAGGGGGGGGGAGCAACCCACCCACGAGCAGTACGTC.

The chain carries TRBV19 and TRBJ1-2, with no clear D. The V and J ends lost 6 bases and 4 bases respectively, with 9 bases between them. This CDR3 is built from 12 residues. Germline V gene lookup returns CDR1 LNHDA and CDR2 SQIVND (reference sequence). CDR3 region: CASRRAGYGYTF. The CDR3 nucleotides read TGTGCCAGTAGGAGGGCGGGCTATGGCTACACCTTC.

The gene calls are TRBV5-4 and TRBJ1-3; possible D gene TRBD1, 5 bases. Trimming pared 3 bases from V and 1 base from J, leaving 14 bases between. In germline, CDR1 is SGHNT, CDR2 YYREEE (reference sequence). CDR3 length: 16 amino acids. Written as DNA, the CDR3 is TGTGCCAGCAGCTCAAATACGCAGGGATCTGGAAACACCATATATTTT. It yields the protein CASSSNTQGSGNTIYF.

In DNA, the CDR3 is TGTGCCAGCAAACCCGAGGGGGGGTACAACTATGGCTACACCTTC. It translates to CASKPEGGYNYGYTF. V and J are TRBV6-4 and TRBJ1-2; tentatively, D is TRBD1 (6 bases). The CDR3 is 15 amino acids. CDR1 and CDR2 from the germline V gene are MRHNA and SNTAGT. Trimming cost V 7 bases and J 2 bases, with 17 bases left between them.